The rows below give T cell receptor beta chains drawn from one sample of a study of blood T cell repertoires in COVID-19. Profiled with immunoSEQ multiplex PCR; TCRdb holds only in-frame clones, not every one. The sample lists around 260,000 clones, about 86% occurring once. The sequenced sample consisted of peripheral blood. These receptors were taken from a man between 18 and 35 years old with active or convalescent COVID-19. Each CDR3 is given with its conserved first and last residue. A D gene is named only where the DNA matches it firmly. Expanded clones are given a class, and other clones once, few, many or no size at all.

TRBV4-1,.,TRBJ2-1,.,CASSQEGSSNNEQFF,TGCGCCAGCAGCCAGGAGGGTAGTAGTAACAATGAGCAGTTCTTC
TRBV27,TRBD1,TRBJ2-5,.,CAIDRGGETQYF,TGTGCCATCGACAGGGGTGGTGAGACCCAGTACTTC
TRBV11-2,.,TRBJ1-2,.,CASSLERVYGYTF,TGTGCCAGCAGCTTAGAACGGGTCTATGGCTACACCTTC
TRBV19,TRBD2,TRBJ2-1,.,CATRGAGGDYNEQFF,TGTGCCACCAGGGGAGCGGGGGGGGACTACAATGAGCAGTTCTTC
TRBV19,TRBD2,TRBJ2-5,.,CASSFRVAGTQETQYF,TGTGCCAGTAGTTTCCGGGTAGCGGGGACCCAAGAGACCCAGTACTTC
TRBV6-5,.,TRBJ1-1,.,CASRRLPNTEAFF,TGTGCCAGCAGGCGGCTACCGAACACTGAAGCTTTCTTT
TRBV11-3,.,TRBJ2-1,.,CASSFSGLNNEQFF,TGTGCCAGCAGCTTCAGCGGACTCAACAATGAGCAGTTCTTC
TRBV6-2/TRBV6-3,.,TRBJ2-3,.,CASSWTSTDTQYF,TGTGCCAGCAGTTGGACTAGCACAGATACGCAGTATTTT
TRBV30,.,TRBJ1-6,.,CAWSVSRGNSPLHF,TGTGCCTGGAGTGTTAGTAGGGGGAATTCACCCCTCCACTTT
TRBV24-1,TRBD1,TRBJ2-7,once,CATSDGPTGADEQYF,TGTGCCACCAGTGATGGACCGACAGGGGCTGACGAGCAGTACTTC
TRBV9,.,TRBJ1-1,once,CASSLGHSNTEAFF,TGTGCCAGCAGCTTGGGACACTCGAACACTGAAGCTTTCTTT
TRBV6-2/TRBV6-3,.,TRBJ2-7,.,CASSYRDNSYEQYF,TGTGCCAGCAGTTACAGGGACAACTCCTACGAGCAGTACTTC
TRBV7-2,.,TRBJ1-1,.,CASSPSSGNTEAFF,TGTGCCAGCAGCCCCTCCTCGGGGAACACTGAAGCTTTCTTT
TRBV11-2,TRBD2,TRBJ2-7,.,CASSVAGLAGVGGEQYF,TGTGCCAGCAGCGTGGCGGGACTAGCGGGAGTGGGTGGCGAGCAGTACTTC
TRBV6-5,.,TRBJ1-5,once,CASSLGDMQPQHF,TGTGCCAGCAGTTTGGGAGATATGCAGCCCCAGCATTTT
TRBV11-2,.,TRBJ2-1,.,CASSLGGTYNEQFF,TGTGCCAGCAGCTTAGGAGGGACCTACAATGAGCAGTTCTTC
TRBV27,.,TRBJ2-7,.,CASLGLDKQYF,TGTGCCAGCCTAGGTTTGGACAAGCAGTACTTC
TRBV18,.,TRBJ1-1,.,CASSADRRTEAFF,TGTGCCAGCTCAGCCGACAGACGGACTGAAGCTTTCTTT
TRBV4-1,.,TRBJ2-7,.,CASSPTLSVAYEQYF,TGCGCCAGCAGCCCAACCCTCTCGGTGGCCTACGAGCAGTACTTC
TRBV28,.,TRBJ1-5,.,CASRLNNQPQHF,TGTGCCAGCAGGCTAAATAATCAGCCCCAGCATTTT
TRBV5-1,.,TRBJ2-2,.,CASSLGQANGELFF,TGCGCCAGCAGCTTGGGACAGGCCAACGGGGAGCTGTTTTTT
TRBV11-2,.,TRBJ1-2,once,CASSLGAVGQTYGYTF,TGTGCCAGCAGCTTAGGCGCCGTAGGACAGACTTATGGCTACACCTTC
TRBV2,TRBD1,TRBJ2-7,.,CASSETGGMDEQYF,TGTGCCAGCAGTGAGACAGGGGGAATGGACGAGCAGTACTTC
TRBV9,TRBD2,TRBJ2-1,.,CASSAGLAGGIYNEQFF,TGTGCCAGCAGCGCGGGACTAGCGGGAGGAATTTACAATGAGCAGTTCTTC
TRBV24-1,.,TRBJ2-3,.,CATSSASLADTQYF,TGTGCCACCAGTAGCGCTAGTTTGGCAGATACGCAGTATTTT
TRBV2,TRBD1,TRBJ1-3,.,CASSGTGLFDFSGNTIYF,TGTGCCAGCAGTGGGACAGGACTATTCGACTTCTCTGGAAACACCATATATTTT
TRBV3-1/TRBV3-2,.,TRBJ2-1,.,CASSQNSAEQFF,TGTGCCAGCAGCCAAAACTCCGCTGAGCAGTTCTTC
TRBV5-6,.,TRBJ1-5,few,CASSFYDSPQHF,TGTGCCAGCAGCTTTTATGACTCGCCCCAGCATTTT
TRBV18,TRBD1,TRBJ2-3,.,CASSPNAPGQEWHF,TGTGCCAGCTCCCCAAATGCTCCGGGACAGGAGTGGCATTTT
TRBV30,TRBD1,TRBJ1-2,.,CAWSAFDREPFGYTF,TGTGCCTGGAGTGCCTTCGACAGGGAGCCTTTTGGCTACACCTTC
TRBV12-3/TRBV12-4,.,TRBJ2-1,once,CASTPGTYNEQFF,TGTGCCAGCACCCCGGGTACTTACAATGAGCAGTTCTTC